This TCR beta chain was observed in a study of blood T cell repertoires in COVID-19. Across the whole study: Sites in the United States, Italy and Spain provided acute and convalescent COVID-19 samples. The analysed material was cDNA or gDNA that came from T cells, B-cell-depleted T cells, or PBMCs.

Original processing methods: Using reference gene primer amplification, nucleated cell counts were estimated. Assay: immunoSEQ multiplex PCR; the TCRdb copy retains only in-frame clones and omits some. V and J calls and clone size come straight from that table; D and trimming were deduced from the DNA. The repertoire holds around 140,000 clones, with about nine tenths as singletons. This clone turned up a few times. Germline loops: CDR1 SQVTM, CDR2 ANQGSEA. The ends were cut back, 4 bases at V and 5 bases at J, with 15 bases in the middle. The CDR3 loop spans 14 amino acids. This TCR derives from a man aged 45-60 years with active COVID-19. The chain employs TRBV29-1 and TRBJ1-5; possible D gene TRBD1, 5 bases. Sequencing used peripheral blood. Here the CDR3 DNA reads TGCAGCGTTGGGCCAGCCCTAGGGGATCAGCCCCAGCATTTT. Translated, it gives CSVGPALGDQPQHF.